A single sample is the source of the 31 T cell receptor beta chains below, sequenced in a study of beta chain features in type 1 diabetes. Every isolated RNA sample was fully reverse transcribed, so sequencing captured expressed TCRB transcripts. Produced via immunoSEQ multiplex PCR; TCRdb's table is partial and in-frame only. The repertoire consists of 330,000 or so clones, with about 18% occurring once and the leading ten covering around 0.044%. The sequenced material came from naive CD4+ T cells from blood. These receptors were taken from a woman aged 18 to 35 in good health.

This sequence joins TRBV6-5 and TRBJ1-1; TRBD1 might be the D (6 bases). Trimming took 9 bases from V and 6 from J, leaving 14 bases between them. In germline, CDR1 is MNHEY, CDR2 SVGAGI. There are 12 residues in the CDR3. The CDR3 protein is CASGQSLAEAFF. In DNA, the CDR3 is TGTGCCAGTGGACAGTCACTCGCTGAAGCTTTCTTT.

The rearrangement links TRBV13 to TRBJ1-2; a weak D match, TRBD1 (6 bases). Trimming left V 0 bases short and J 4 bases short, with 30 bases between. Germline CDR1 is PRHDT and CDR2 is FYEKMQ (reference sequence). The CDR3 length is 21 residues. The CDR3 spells CASSLGLVSGGAAGSGYGYTF. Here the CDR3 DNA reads TGTGCCAGCAGCTTAGGCCTGGTTTCGGGGGGGGCAGCCGGATCCGGCTATGGCTACACCTTC.

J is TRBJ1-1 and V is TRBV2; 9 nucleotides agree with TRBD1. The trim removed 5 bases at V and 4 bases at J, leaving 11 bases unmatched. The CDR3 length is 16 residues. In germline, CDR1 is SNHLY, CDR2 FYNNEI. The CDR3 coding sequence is TGTGCCAGCAGTACCGGGACAGGGTTGATCTCCACTGAAGCTTTCTTT. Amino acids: CASSTGTGLISTEAFF.

In nucleotides, the CDR3 is TGTGCCAGCAGCTTGGGGGGACTTAGTGCTGAAGCTTTCTTT. Residues: CASSLGGLSAEAFF. The chain carries TRBV5-4 and TRBJ1-1; the D gene is possibly TRBD1 (5 bases). V was clipped by 0 bases and J by 6 bases, with 12 bases between them. The CDR3 runs 14 residues. Germline values: CDR1 SGHNT, CDR2 YYREEE (reference sequence). Full variable domain (missing parts from reference TRBV5-4 and TRBJ1-1): ETGVTQSPTHLIKTRGQQVTLRCSSQSGHNTVSWYQQALGQGPQFIFQYYREEENGRGNFPPRFSGLQFPNYSSELNVNALELDDSALYLCASSLGGLSAEAFFGQGTRLTVV.

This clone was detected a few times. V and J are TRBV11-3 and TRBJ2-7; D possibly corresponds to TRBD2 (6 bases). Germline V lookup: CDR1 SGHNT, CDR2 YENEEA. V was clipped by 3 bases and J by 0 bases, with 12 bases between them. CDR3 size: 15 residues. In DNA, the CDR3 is TGTGCCAGCAGCTTTAGGCGGGATTACTCCTACGAGCAGTACTTC. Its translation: CASSFRRDYSYEQYF.

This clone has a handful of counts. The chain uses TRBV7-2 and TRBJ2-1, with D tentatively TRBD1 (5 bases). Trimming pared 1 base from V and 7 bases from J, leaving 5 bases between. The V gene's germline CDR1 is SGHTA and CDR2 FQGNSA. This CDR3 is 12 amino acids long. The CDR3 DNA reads TGTGCCAGCAGCTTAGACAGGAATGAGCAGTTCTTC. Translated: CASSLDRNEQFF.

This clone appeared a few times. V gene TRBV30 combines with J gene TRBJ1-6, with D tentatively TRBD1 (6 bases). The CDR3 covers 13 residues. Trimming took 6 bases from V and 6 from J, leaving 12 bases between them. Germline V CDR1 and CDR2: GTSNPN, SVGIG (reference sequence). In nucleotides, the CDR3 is TGTGCCTGCCCAGGGGTAGGTAATTCACCCCTCCACTTT. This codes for CACPGVGNSPLHF.

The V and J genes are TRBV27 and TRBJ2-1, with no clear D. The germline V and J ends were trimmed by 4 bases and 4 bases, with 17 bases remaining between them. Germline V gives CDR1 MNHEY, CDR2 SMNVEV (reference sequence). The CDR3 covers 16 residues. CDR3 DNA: TGTGCCAGCAGTTCCCCCTTGCGCGGAAAGTACAATGAGCAGTTCTTC. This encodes CASSSPLRGKYNEQFF.

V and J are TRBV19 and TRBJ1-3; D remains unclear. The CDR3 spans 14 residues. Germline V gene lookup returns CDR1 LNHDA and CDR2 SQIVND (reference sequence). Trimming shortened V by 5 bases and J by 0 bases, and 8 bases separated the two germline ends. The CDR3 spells CASSRGYSGNTIYF. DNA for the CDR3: TGTGCCAGTAGTCGAGGATACTCTGGAAACACCATATATTTT. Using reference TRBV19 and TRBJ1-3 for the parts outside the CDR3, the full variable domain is DGGITQSPKYLFRKEGQNVTLSCEQNLNHDAMYWYRQDPGQGLRLIYYSQIVNDFQKGDIAEGYSVSREKKESFPLTVTSAQKNPTAFYLCASSRGYSGNTIYFGEGSWLTVV.

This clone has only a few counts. The CDR3 spells CASSLLSSKNTEAFF. CDR3 DNA: TGCGCCAGCAGCCTCCTGTCCTCTAAGAACACTGAAGCTTTCTTT. The chain couples TRBV4-1 to TRBJ1-1; D call uncertain. V lost 4 bases, J lost 1 base, and 13 bases lay in between. The CDR3 contains 15 residues. Germline-derived CDR1 and CDR2 are MGHRA and YSYEKL.

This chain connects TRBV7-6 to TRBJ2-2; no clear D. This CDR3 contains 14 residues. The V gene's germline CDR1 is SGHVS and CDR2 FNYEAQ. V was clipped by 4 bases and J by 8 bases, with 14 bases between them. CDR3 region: CASSSLGGAGELFF. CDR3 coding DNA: TGTGCCAGCAGCTCCCTCGGCGGCGCGGGGGAGCTGTTTTTT.

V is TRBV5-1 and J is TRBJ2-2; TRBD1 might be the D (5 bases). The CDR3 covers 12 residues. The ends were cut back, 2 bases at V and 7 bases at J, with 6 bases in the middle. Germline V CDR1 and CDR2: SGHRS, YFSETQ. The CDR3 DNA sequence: TGCGCCAGCAGCTTAGGGGTCGGGGAGCTGTTTTTT. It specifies CASSLGVGELFF.

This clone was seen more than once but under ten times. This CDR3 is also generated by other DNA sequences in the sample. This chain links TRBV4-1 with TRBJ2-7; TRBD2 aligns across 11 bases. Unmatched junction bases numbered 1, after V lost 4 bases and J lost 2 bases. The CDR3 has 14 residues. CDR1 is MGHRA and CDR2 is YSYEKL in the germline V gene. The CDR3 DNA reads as TGCGCCAGCAGCCTAGCGGGGGGGACCTACGAGCAGTACTTC. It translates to CASSLAGGTYEQYF.

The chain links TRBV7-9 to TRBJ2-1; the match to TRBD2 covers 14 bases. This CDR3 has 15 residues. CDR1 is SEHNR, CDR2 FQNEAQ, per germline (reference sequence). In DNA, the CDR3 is TGTGCAGCCCAAGGGACTAGCGGGAGTCGCGATGAGCAGTTCTTC. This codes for CAAQGTSGSRDEQFF.

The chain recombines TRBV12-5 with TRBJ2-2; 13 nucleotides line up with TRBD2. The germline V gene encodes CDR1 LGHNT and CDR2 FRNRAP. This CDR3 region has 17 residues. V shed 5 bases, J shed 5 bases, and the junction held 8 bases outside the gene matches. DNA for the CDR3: TGTGCTAGTGGTAACAGGGGACTAGCGGGACTTACCGGGGAGCTGTTTTTT. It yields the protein CASGNRGLAGLTGELFF.

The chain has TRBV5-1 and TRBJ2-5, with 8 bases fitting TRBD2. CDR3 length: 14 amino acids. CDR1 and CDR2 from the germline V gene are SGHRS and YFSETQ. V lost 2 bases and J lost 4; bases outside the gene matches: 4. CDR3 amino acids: CASSFLAGAETQYF. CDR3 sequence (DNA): TGCGCCAGCAGCTTTCTAGCGGGCGCAGAGACCCAGTACTTC.

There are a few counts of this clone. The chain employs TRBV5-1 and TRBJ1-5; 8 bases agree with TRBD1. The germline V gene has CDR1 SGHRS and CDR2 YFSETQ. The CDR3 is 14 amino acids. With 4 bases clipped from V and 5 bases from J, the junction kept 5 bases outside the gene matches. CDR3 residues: CASSPGQGDQPQHF. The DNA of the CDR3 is TGCGCCAGCAGCCCTGGACAGGGAGATCAGCCCCAGCATTTT.

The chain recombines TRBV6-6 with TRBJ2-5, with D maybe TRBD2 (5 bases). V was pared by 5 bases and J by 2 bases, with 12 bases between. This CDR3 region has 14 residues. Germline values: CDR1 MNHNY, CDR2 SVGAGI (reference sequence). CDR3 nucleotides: TGTGCCAGCAGTGGATCTAGCCTACAAGAGACCCAGTACTTC. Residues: CASSGSSLQETQYF.

The CDR3 sequence: CASSLQIMNTEAFF. CDR3 in DNA: TGTGCCAGCAGCTTGCAGATTATGAACACTGAAGCTTTCTTT. The genes are TRBV7-9 and TRBJ1-1, with D unresolved. Germline lookup yields CDR1 SEHNR and CDR2 FQNEAQ (reference sequence). The CDR3 has 14 residues. V was clipped by 3 bases and J by 0 bases, with 8 bases between them.

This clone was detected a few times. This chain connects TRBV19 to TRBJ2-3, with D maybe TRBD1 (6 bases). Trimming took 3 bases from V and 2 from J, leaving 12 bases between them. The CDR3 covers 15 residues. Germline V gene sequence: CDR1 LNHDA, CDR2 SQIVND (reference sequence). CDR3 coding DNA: TGTGCCAGTAGTATTATGAAGGGGGTCACAGATACGCAGTATTTT. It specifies CASSIMKGVTDTQYF.

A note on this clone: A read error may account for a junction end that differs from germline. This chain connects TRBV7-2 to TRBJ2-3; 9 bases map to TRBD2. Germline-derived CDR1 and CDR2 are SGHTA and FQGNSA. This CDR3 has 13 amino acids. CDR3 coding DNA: TGTGCCAGCAGCCTAGCGGGGCTCGATACGCAGTATTTT. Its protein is CASSLAGLDTQYF.

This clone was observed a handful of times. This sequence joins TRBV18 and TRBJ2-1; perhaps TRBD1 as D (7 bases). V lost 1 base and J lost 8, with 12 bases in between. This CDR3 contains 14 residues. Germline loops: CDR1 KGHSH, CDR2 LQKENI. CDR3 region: CASSPRGGGDEQFF. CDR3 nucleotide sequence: TGTGCCAGCTCACCACGCGGAGGGGGCGATGAGCAGTTCTTC.

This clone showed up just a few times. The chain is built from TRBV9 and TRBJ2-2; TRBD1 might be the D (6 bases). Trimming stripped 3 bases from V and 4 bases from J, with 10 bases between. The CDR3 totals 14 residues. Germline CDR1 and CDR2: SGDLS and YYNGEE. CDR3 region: CASSGQVVTGELFF. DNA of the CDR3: TGTGCCAGCAGCGGACAGGTTGTCACCGGGGAGCTGTTTTTT.

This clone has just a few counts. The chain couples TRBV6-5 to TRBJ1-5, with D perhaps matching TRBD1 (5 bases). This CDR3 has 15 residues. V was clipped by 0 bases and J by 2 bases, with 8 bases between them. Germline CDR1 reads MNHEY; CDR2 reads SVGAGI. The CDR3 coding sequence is TGTGCCAGCAGTTACTCAGGGGCAGGCAATCAGCCCCAGCATTTT. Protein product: CASSYSGAGNQPQHF.

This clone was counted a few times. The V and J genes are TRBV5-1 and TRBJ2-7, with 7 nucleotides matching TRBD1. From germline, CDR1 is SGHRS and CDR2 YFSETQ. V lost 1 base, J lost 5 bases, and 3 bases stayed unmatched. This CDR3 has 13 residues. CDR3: CASSLRGPNEQYF. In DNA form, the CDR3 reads TGCGCCAGCAGCTTGAGGGGGCCGAACGAGCAGTACTTC. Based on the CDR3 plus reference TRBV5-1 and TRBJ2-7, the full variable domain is KAGVTQTPRYLIKTRGQQVTLSCSPISGHRSVSWYQQTPGQGLQFLFEYFSETQRNKGNFPGRFSGRQFSNSRSEMNVSTLELGDSALYLCASSLRGPNEQYFGPGTRLTVT.

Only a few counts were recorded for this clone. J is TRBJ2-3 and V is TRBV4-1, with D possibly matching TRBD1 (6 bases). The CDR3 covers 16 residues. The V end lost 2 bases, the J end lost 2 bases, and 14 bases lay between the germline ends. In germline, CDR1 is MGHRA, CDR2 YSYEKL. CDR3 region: CASSQSGTPNTDTQYF. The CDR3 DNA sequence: TGCGCCAGCAGCCAATCCGGGACACCGAACACAGATACGCAGTATTTT.

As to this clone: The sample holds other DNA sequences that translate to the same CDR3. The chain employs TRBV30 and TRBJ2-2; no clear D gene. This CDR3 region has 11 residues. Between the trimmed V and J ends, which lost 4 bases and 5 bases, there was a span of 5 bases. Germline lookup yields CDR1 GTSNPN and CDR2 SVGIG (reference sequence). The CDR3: CAWTRTGELFF. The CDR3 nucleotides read TGTGCCTGGACGAGGACCGGGGAGCTGTTTTTT.

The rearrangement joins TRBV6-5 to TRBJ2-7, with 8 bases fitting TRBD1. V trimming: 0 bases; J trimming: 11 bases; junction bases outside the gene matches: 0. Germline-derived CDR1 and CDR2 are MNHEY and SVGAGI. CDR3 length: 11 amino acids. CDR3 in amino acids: CASSYSDREYF. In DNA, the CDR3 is TGTGCCAGCAGTTACTCGGACAGGGAGTACTTC.

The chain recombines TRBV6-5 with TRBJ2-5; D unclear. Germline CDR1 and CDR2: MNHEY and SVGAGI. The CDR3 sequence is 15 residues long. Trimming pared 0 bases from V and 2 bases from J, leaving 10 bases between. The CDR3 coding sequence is TGTGCCAGCAGTTACTCGATCGGGTTACAAGAGACCCAGTACTTC. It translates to CASSYSIGLQETQYF.

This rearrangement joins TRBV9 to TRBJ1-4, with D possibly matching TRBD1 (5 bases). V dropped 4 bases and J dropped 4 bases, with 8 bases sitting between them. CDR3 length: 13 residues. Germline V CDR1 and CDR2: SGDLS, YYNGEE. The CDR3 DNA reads TGTGCCAGCAGCCCCCAGGGTAATGAAAAACTGTTTTTT. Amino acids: CASSPQGNEKLFF.

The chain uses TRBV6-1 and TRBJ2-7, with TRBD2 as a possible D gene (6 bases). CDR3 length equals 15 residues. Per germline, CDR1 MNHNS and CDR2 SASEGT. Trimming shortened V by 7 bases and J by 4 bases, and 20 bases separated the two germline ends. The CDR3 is CASMSRGDAPYEQYF. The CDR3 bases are TGTGCCAGCATGTCACGCGGGGATGCACCATACGAGCAGTACTTC.